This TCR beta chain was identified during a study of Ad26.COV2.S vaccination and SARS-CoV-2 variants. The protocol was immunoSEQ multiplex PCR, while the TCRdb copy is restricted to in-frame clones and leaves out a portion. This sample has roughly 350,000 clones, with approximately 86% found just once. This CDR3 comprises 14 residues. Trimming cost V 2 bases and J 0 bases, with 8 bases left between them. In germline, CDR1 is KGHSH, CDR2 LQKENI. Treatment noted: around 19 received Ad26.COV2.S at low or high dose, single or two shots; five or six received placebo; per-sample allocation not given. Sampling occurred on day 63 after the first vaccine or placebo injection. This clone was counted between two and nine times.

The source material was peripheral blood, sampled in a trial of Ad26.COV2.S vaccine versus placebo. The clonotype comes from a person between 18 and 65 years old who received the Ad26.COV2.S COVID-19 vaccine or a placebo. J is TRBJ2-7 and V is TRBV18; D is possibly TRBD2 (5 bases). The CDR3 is CASSPGADSYEQYF. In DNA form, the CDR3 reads TGTGCCAGCTCACCAGGAGCGGACTCCTACGAGCAGTACTTC.